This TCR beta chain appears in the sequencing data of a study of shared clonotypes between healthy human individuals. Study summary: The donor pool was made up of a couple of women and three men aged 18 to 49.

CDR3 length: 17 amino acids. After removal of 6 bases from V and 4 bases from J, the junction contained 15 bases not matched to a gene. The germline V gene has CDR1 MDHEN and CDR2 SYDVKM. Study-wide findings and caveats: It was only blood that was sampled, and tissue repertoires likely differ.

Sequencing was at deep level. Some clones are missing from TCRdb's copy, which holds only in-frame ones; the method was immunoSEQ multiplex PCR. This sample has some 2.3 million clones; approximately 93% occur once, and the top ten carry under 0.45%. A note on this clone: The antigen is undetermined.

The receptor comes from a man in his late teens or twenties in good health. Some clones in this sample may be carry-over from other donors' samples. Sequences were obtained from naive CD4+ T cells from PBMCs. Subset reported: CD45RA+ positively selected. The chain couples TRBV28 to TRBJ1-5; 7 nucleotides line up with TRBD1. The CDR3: CASRPTGKLSRNQPQHF. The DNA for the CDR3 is TGTGCCAGCAGACCGACAGGGAAGTTGTCCCGAAATCAGCCCCAGCATTTT.